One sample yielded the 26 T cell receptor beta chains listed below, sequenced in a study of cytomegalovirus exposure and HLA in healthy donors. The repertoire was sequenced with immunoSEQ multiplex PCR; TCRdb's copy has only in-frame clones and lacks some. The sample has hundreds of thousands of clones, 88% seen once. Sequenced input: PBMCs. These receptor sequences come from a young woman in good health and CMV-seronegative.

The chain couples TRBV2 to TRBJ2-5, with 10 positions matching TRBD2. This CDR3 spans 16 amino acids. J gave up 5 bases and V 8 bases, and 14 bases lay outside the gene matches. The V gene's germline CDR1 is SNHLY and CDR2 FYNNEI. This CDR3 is CASVRLTSGLGETQYF. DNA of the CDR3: TGTGCCAGCGTAAGGTTGACTAGCGGGTTGGGTGAGACCCAGTACTTC.

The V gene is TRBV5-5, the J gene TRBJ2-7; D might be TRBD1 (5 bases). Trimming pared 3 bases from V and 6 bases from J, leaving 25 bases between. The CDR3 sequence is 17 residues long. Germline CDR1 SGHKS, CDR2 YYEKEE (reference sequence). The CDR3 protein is CASSSDSGQWGLGEQYF. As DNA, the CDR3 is TGTGCCAGCAGCTCGGATTCAGGGCAGTGGGGCTTGGGCGAGCAGTACTTC.

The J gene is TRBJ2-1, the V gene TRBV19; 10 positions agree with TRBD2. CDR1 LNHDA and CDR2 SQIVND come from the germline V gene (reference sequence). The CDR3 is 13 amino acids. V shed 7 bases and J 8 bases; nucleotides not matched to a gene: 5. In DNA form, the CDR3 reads TGTGCCAGTAAGCGGGAGGGGGCACATGAGCAGTTCTTC. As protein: CASKREGAHEQFF.

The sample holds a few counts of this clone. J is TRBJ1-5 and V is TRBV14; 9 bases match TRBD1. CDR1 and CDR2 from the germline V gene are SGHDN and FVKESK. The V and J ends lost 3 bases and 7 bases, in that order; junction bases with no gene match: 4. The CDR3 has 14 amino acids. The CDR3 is CASSQTGGGQPQHF. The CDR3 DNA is TGTGCCAGCAGCCAGACAGGGGGAGGACAGCCCCAGCATTTT.

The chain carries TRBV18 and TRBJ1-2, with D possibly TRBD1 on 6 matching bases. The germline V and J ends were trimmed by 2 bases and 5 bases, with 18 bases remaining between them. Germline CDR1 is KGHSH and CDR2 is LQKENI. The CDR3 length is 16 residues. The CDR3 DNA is TGTGCCAGCTCACCAAGGGTCGACAGGAATCGGTATGGCTACACCTTC. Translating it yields CASSPRVDRNRYGYTF.

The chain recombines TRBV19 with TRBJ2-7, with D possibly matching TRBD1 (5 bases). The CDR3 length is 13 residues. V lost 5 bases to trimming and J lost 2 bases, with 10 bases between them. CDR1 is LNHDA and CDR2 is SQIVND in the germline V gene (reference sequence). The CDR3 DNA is TGTGCCAGTAGTTCGACAGCTACCTACGAGCAGTACTTC. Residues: CASSSTATYEQYF.

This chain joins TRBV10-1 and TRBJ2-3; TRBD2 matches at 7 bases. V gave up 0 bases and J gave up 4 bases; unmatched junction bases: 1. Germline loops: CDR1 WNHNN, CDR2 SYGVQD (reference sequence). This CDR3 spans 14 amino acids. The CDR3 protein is CASSESREADTQYF. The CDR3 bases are TGCGCCAGCAGTGAGTCCCGGGAGGCAGATACGCAGTATTTT.

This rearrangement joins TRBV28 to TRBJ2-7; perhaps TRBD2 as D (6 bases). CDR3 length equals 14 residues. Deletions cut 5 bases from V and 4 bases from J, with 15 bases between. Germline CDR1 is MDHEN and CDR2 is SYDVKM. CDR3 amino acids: CASSMLGLSYEQYF. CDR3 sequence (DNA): TGTGCCAGCAGTATGTTGGGACTGAGTTACGAGCAGTACTTC.

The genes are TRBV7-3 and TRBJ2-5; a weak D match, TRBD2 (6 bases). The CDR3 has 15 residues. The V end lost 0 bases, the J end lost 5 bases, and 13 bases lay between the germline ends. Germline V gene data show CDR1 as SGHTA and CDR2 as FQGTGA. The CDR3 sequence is CASSLTTRAGETQYF. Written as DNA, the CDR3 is TGTGCCAGCAGCTTAACGACTAGGGCGGGCGAGACCCAGTACTTC.

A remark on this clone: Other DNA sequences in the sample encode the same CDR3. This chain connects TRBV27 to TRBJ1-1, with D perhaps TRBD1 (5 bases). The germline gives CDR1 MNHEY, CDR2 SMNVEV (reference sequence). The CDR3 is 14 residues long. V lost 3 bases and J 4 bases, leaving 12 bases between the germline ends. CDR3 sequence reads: CASSLRGGGTEAFF. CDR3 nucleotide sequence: TGTGCCAGCAGTTTGAGGGGAGGCGGCACTGAAGCTTTCTTT.

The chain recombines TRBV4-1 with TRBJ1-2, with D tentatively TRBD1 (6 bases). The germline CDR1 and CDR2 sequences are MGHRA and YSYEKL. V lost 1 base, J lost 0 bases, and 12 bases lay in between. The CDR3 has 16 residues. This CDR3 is CASSQVRTDPNYGYTF. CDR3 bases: TGCGCCAGCAGCCAAGTTCGGACAGACCCTAACTATGGCTACACCTTC.

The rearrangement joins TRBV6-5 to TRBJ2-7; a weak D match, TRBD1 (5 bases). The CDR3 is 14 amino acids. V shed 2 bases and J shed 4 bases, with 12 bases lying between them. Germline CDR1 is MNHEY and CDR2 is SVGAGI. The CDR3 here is CASSYAAGHYEQYF. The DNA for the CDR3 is TGTGCCAGCAGTTACGCAGCAGGACATTACGAGCAGTACTTC.

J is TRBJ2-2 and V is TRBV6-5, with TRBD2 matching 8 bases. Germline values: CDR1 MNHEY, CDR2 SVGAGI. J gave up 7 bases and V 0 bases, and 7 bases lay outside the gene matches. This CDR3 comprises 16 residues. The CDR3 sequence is CASSYSRVAGRGELFF. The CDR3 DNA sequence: TGTGCCAGCAGTTACTCTCGGGTAGCGGGACGCGGGGAGCTGTTTTTT.

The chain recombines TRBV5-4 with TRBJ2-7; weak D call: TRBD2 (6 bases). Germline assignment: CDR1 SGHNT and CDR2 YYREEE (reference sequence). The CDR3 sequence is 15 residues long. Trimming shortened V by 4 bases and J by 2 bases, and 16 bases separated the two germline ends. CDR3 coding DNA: TGTGCCAGCAGCCAAGCAGCGGGCCAAGCCTACGAGCAGTACTTC. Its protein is CASSQAAGQAYEQYF.

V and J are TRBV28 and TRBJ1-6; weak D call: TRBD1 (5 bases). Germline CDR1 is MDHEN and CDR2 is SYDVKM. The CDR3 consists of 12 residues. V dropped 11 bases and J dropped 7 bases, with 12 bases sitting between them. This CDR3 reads CAGGTGNSPLHF. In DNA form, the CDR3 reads TGTGCCGGAGGGACGGGGAATTCACCCCTCCACTTT.

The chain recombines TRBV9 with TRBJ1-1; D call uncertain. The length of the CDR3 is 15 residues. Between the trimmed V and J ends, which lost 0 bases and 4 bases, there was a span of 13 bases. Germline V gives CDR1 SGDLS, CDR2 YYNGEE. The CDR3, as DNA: TGTGCCAGCAGCGTAGAGATACGAGGGAGCACTGAAGCTTTCTTT. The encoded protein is CASSVEIRGSTEAFF.

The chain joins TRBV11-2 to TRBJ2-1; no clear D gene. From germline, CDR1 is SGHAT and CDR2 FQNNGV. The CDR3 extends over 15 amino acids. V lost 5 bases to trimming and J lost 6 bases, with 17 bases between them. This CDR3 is CASSPPSNHLNEQFF. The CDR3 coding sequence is TGTGCCAGCAGCCCTCCTAGTAACCACCTCAATGAGCAGTTCTTC.

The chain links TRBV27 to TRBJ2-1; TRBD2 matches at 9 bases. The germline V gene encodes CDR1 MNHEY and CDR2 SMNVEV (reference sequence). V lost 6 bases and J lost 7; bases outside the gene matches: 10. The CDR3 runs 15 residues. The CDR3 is CASRQLAGVKNEQFF. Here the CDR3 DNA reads TGTGCCAGCAGGCAACTAGCGGGTGTTAAAAATGAGCAGTTCTTC.

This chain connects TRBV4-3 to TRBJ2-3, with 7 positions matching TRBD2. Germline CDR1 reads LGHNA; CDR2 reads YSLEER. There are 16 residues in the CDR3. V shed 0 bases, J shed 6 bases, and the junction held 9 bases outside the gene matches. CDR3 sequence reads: CASSQDWLAAADTQYF. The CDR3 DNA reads TGCGCCAGCAGCCAAGACTGGCTAGCGGCCGCGGATACGCAGTATTTT.

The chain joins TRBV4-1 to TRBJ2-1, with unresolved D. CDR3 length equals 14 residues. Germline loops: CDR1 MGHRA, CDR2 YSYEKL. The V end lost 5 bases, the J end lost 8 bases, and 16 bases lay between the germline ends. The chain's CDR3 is CASSAGRFRDEQFF. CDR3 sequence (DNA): TGCGCCAGCAGCGCCGGTCGATTCCGCGATGAGCAGTTCTTC.

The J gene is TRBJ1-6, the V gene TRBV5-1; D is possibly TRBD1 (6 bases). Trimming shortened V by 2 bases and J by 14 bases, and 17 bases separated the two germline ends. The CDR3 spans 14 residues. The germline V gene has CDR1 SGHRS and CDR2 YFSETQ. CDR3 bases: TGCGCCAGCAGCTTTCGGGGGGCTTCGACGTCCCTCCACTTT. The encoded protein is CASSFRGASTSLHF.

The CDR3 region is CASSNPRDFKNIQYF. The CDR3 DNA reads TGTGCCAGTAGTAATCCCCGGGACTTCAAAAACATTCAGTACTTC. The chain couples TRBV19 to TRBJ2-4; possibly TRBD2 for D (6 bases). The ends were cut back, 4 bases at V and 3 bases at J, with 13 bases in the middle. From germline, CDR1 is LNHDA and CDR2 SQIVND (reference sequence). There are 15 residues in the CDR3.

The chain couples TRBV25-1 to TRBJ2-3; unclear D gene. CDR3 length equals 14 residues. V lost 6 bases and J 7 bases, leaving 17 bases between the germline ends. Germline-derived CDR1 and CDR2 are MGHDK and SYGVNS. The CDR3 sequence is CASSYPERPHTQYF. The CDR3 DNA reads TGTGCCAGCAGCTACCCGGAGCGACCGCATACGCAGTATTTT.

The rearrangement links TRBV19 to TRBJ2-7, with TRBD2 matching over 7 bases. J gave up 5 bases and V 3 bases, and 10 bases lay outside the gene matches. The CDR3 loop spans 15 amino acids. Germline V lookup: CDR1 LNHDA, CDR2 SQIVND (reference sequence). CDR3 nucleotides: TGTGCCAGTAGTATCCGAGGGAGGGGTTTTAACGAGCAGTACTTC. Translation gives CASSIRGRGFNEQYF.

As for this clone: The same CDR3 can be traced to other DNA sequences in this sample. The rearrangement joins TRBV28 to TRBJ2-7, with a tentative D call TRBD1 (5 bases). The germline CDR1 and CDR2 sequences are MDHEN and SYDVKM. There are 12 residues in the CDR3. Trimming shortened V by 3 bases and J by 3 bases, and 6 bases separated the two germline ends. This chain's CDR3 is CASSLTDYEQYF. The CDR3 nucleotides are TGTGCCAGCAGTTTGACAGACTACGAGCAGTACTTC.

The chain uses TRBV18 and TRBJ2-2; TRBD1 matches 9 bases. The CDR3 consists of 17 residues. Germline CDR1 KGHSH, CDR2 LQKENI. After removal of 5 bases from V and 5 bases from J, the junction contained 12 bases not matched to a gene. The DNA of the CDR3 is TGTGCCAGCTCAACGGGACAGGGAAAAAGTTTAACCGGGGAGCTGTTTTTT. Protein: CASSTGQGKSLTGELFF.